The sequence of this T cell receptor beta chain was determined in a study of persistence of HIV-infected CD4 T cells. Cells were stimulated with CMV-infected fibroblast lysates at 10 ug/mL. CD40L-negative CD69-negative CD45RO-high memory CD4+ T cells were sorted as populations depleted of antigen-responding cells. Undetectable plasma HIV-1 RNA below 50 copies/mL lasted at least 4 years. The CDR3 has 15 residues. The libraries were made with immunoSEQ version 4 in survey mode. Each sample used up to 1 ug genomic DNA diluted to approximately 10 ng/uL. Sequenced by immunoSEQ multiplex PCR; TCRdb stores in-frame clones only, minus some. The sample has 25,000 to 30,000 clones, approximately 78% seen once; the top ten hold roughly 0.8%. Note on this clone: The antigen remains undetermined.

Specimen: CD4+ T cells sorted from PBMCs after roughly 18-hour stimulation, collected from a patient who received antiretroviral therapy. This clonotype originated in an adult woman with HIV who was CMV-seropositive. V usage is TRBV21-1 and J usage is TRBJ1-6; the table's D call TRBD1 went unverified against the DNA. TRBV21-1 is noted as a pseudogene. CDR3 loop: CASSNRDRGPSPLHF. CDR3 nucleotides: TGTGCCAGCAGCAACCGGGACAGGGGGCCGTCACCCCTCCACTTT.